Below, 24 T cell receptor beta chains from the same sample are listed, as sequenced in a study of blood T cell repertoires in COVID-19. Repertoires were generated with immunoSEQ multiplex PCR, while TCRdb's copy carries only in-frame clones and drops some. The sample has around 56,000 clones, around nine tenths seen once; the top ten hold more than 15%. The material sequenced was peripheral blood. The receptor set was obtained from a man older than 75 with acute or convalescent COVID-19.

The genes are TRBV5-1 and TRBJ1-6; D gene unclear. The CDR3 is 15 amino acids. The germline V gene encodes CDR1 SGHRS and CDR2 YFSETQ. Between the trimmed V and J ends, which lost 0 bases and 7 bases, there was a span of 11 bases. The CDR3 coding sequence is TGCGCCAGCAGCTTGGCCGCAGGAGGGAATTCACCCCTCCACTTT. This codes for CASSLAAGGNSPLHF.

This rearrangement joins TRBV29-1 to TRBJ2-1, with a weak D call TRBD2 (5 bases). With 5 bases removed from V and 1 base from J, the gap between germline ends came to 12 bases. The CDR3 is 14 residues long. Germline loops: CDR1 SQVTM, CDR2 ANQGSEA. The CDR3 loop reads CSVNLAQSYNEQFF. CDR3 nucleotide sequence: TGCAGCGTTAATCTAGCACAGTCCTACAATGAGCAGTTCTTC.

The chain couples TRBV2 to TRBJ1-4; no definite D call. Deletions cut 7 bases from V and 4 bases from J, with 13 bases between. Germline values: CDR1 SNHLY, CDR2 FYNNEI. The CDR3 has 14 amino acids. CDR3 protein: CASMRDPFNEKLFF. The CDR3 nucleotides read TGTGCCAGCATGAGGGATCCATTTAATGAAAAACTGTTTTTT.

This clone was seen just once. This chain links TRBV6-6 with TRBJ2-7; 8 nucleotides match TRBD1. Germline CDR1 reads MNHNY; CDR2 reads SVGAGI (reference sequence). V dropped 6 bases and J dropped 3; count of bases not matched to a gene: 10. The CDR3 consists of 15 residues. The CDR3 DNA sequence: TGTGCCAGCAGAATGCAGGGGGCTGGGAACTACGAGCAGTACTTC. This encodes CASRMQGAGNYEQYF.

The V gene is TRBV29-1, the J gene TRBJ2-2, with D perhaps matching TRBD2 (5 bases). Germline V gives CDR1 SQVTM, CDR2 ANQGSEA. Trimming removed 4 bases at V and 5 bases at J, with 8 bases between. The CDR3 runs 12 residues. CDR3 in DNA: TGCAGCGTTGGTCCGGGGACCGGGGAGCTGTTTTTT. Protein sequence: CSVGPGTGELFF.

CDR3 in amino acids: CATGARGGTGELFF. CDR3 DNA: TGTGCCACCGGGGCCAGGGGAGGGACCGGGGAGCTGTTTTTT. The chain recombines TRBV10-3 with TRBJ2-2, with D possibly matching TRBD2 (7 bases). Germline V gene data show CDR1 as ENHRY and CDR2 as SYGVKD. The CDR3 has 14 residues. The germline V and J ends were trimmed by 10 bases and 5 bases, with 17 bases remaining between them.

This rearrangement joins TRBV5-1 to TRBJ2-2; 10 bases match TRBD2. The V gene's germline CDR1 is SGHRS and CDR2 YFSETQ. The CDR3 loop spans 16 amino acids. Trimming at V came to 4 bases and at J to 0 bases, leaving 3 bases not matched to a gene. The CDR3 region is CASSRLAGANTGELFF. For the CDR3, the DNA is TGCGCCAGCAGCCGGCTAGCGGGGGCGAACACCGGGGAGCTGTTTTTT.

The CDR3 spells CASSLDRNNYGYTF. For the CDR3, the DNA is TGCGCCAGCAGCTTGGACAGAAATAACTATGGCTACACCTTC. The chain combines TRBV5-1 with TRBJ1-2; D is unclear. The CDR3 consists of 14 residues. Germline V gene sequence: CDR1 SGHRS, CDR2 YFSETQ. V lost 0 bases and J 1 base, leaving 7 bases between the germline ends.

The CDR3 protein is CASSPASVVNEKLFF. The CDR3 DNA follows: TGTGCCAGCAGCCCCGCGTCTGTAGTTAATGAAAAACTGTTTTTT. This sequence joins TRBV7-9 and TRBJ1-4, with unresolved D. CDR3 length: 15 residues. Germline-derived CDR1 and CDR2 are SEHNR and FQNEAQ (reference sequence). Between the trimmed V and J ends, which lost 5 bases and 4 bases, there was a span of 14 bases.

This rearrangement joins TRBV9 to TRBJ2-3, with 7 bases that match TRBD1. Trimming at V came to 7 bases and at J to 4 bases, leaving 3 bases not matched to a gene. Germline V CDR1 and CDR2: SGDLS, YYNGEE. CDR3 length equals 12 residues. This CDR3 reads CASSTGADTQYF. The CDR3, as DNA: TGTGCCAGCTCCACAGGGGCAGATACGCAGTATTTT.

The rearrangement uses TRBV25-1 and TRBJ2-3; TRBD2 matches 9 bases. CDR1 and CDR2 (germline): MGHDK, SYGVNS. This CDR3 has 12 residues. CDR3 sequence reads: CASGSGGDTQYF. The DNA of the CDR3 is TGTGCTAGTGGGAGCGGGGGGGATACGCAGTATTTT.

The chain is built from TRBV3-1 (or the pseudogene TRBV3-2) and TRBJ1-3; perhaps TRBD1 as D (6 bases). Trimming took off 3 bases at V and 3 bases at J, with 15 bases between the two ends. CDR3 length: 16 amino acids. Germline V gives CDR1 LGHDT, CDR2 YNNKEL (reference sequence). The CDR3 bases are TGTGCCAGCAGCCATATCGGGGGGGCTGGTGGAAACACCATATATTTT. This codes for CASSHIGGAGGNTIYF.

The CDR3, as DNA: TGTGCCAGCAGCTTGGGTGGTTTCGGGATCTCCTACGAGCAGTACTTC. It yields the protein CASSLGGFGISYEQYF. V usage is TRBV11-1 and J usage is TRBJ2-7; a weak D match, TRBD2 (5 bases). This CDR3 contains 16 residues. The germline V gene encodes CDR1 SGHAT and CDR2 FQDESV (reference sequence). Trimming took 3 bases from V and 0 from J, leaving 15 bases between them.

This chain connects TRBV5-1 to TRBJ2-7, with TRBD2 as a possible D gene (5 bases). Trimming left V 4 bases short and J 5 bases short, with 19 bases between. The CDR3 is made up of 15 amino acids. Germline V gene sequence: CDR1 SGHRS, CDR2 YFSETQ. The CDR3 spells CASSPTPDFRDEQYF. CDR3 bases: TGCGCCAGCAGCCCGACCCCGGACTTCCGCGACGAGCAGTACTTC.

The rearrangement links TRBV5-1 to TRBJ2-5; 15 bases map to TRBD2. The CDR3 is 19 residues long. Germline V CDR1 and CDR2: SGHRS, YFSETQ. The J segment lost 4 bases and the V segment lost 4 bases, leaving 14 bases of the junction unmatched. The CDR3 region is CASSPPGLAGGELGETQYF. Here the CDR3 DNA reads TGCGCCAGCAGCCCGCCCGGACTAGCGGGGGGGGAACTCGGAGAGACCCAGTACTTC.

This chain connects TRBV10-3 to TRBJ2-3, with 9 nucleotides matching TRBD2. This CDR3 is built from 15 residues. Germline-derived CDR1 and CDR2 are ENHRY and SYGVKD. V trimming: 4 bases; J trimming: 2 bases; junction bases outside the gene matches: 4. This CDR3 reads CAISGSGGTTDTQYF. In nucleotides, the CDR3 is TGTGCCATCAGTGGTAGCGGGGGAACCACAGATACGCAGTATTTT.

Concerning this clone itself: Other DNA variants within this sample encode the same CDR3. J is TRBJ1-2 and V is TRBV29-1; 7 nucleotides match TRBD1. CDR1 and CDR2 from the germline V gene are SQVTM and ANQGSEA. Germline trimming cut 5 bases from V and 3 bases from J; bases unmatched to any gene: 3. The CDR3 covers 12 residues. The CDR3, as DNA: TGCAGCGTTAGTCAGGGGGACTATGGCTACACCTTC. This codes for CSVSQGDYGYTF.

This clone was observed a handful of times. The V gene is TRBV7-6, the J gene TRBJ1-5; D call uncertain. Trimming left V 5 bases short and J 2 bases short, with 13 bases between. This CDR3 is 15 amino acids long. Germline V gene sequence: CDR1 SGHVS, CDR2 FNYEAQ. For the CDR3, the DNA is TGTGCCAGCAGCCCCAGTGTCCAGGGCAATCAGCCCCAGCATTTT. It encodes CASSPSVQGNQPQHF.

The rearrangement links TRBV19 to TRBJ1-6; TRBD1 matches at 12 bases. Germline V lookup: CDR1 LNHDA, CDR2 SQIVND (reference sequence). The CDR3 has 17 amino acids. V lost 10 bases to trimming and J lost 7 bases; unmatched junction nucleotides: 14. The CDR3 here is CATKNPGQGARNSPLHF. DNA for the CDR3: TGTGCCACCAAGAATCCGGGACAGGGGGCGAGGAATTCACCCCTCCACTTT.

This sequence joins TRBV3-1 (or the pseudogene TRBV3-2) and TRBJ2-5, with 14 bases that match TRBD2. V gave up 0 bases and J gave up 5 bases; unmatched junction bases: 5. Germline V gene lookup returns CDR1 LGHDT and CDR2 YNNKEL (reference sequence). The length of the CDR3 is 17 residues. The CDR3 protein is CASSQERGTSGSETQYF. The DNA of the CDR3 is TGTGCCAGCAGCCAAGAGAGGGGGACTAGCGGGAGCGAGACCCAGTACTTC.

The chain links TRBV15 to TRBJ2-7, with 8 bases lining up with TRBD2. Germline V gene sequence: CDR1 LNHNV, CDR2 YYDKDF (reference sequence). V lost 0 bases and J lost 4; bases outside the gene matches: 5. The CDR3 is made up of 15 amino acids. CDR3 sequence (DNA): TGTGCCACCAGCAGAGATTCCGAGCGGGGGTACGAGCAGTACTTC. Encoded protein: CATSRDSERGYEQYF.

The chain couples TRBV3-1 (or the pseudogene TRBV3-2) to TRBJ2-7; D unclear. The CDR3 loop spans 13 amino acids. Between the trimmed V and J ends, which lost 1 base and 2 bases, there was a span of 6 bases. Germline CDR1 and CDR2: LGHDT and YNNKEL (reference sequence). The CDR3, as DNA: TGTGCCAGCAGCCAAGGTGGCACCTACGAGCAGTACTTC. It is translated as CASSQGGTYEQYF.

A single count supports this clone. The chain is built from TRBV30 and TRBJ2-3; 10 bases fit TRBD2. CDR3 size: 14 residues. V was clipped by 2 bases and J by 4 bases; unmatched bases: 3. Germline values: CDR1 GTSNPN, CDR2 SVGIG (reference sequence). Here the CDR3 DNA reads TGTGCCTGGAGTATCAGCGGGGGGGCAGATACGCAGTATTTT. Translation gives CAWSISGGADTQYF.

This sequence joins TRBV6-5 and TRBJ1-5, with TRBD1 as a possible D gene (5 bases). Germline V gives CDR1 MNHEY, CDR2 SVGAGI. The CDR3 has 15 amino acids. V was cut by 0 bases and J by 0 bases, with 6 bases left in between. The CDR3 bases are TGTGCCAGCAGTTACTCCGACAGTAGCAATCAGCCCCAGCATTTT. This sequence encodes CASSYSDSSNQPQHF.